Listed here are 25 T cell receptor beta chains from one sample, sequenced in a study of vaccination effects on CD4 cells after COVID-19. Following 10 days of culture, CD4+ T cells were isolated. SARS-CoV-2 infection was confirmed by PCR in the person between March and December 2020. The cohort was immunized with two doses of either the BNT162b2 or mRNA-1273 vaccine. For these receptors, no antigen is known. TCRdb's copy holds only in-frame clones and misses some; the assay was immunoSEQ multiplex PCR. The sample includes around 50,000 clones, 65% to 75% of them seen just once. Material: CD4+ T cells from PBMCs cultured without peptide, obtained after COVID-19 vaccination. The receptors come from a human donor who had a prior SARS-CoV-2 infection.

The rearrangement joins TRBV12-3 or TRBV12-4 to TRBJ1-2; D is undetermined. This CDR3 comprises 12 residues. The V gene lost 1 base and the J gene lost 7 bases, with 7 bases spanning the gap. In DNA, the CDR3 is TGTGCCAGCAGTTTAGGGGATGGTGGCTACACCTTC. Amino acids: CASSLGDGGYTF.

Here the CDR3 DNA reads TGTGCCTGGAGTGTACTCTGGAGGGGGCTCCATAATTCACCCCTCCACTTT. This sequence encodes CAWSVLWRGLHNSPLHF. The chain links TRBV30 to TRBJ1-6; 7 positions agree with TRBD1. This CDR3 is built from 17 residues. Germline trimming cut 0 bases from V and 5 bases from J; bases unmatched to any gene: 10. Germline V gene lookup returns CDR1 GTSNPN and CDR2 SVGIG (reference sequence).

This clone was seen only a few times. This chain joins TRBV13 and TRBJ1-5; 7 bases fit TRBD1. The CDR3 spans 15 residues. V lost 2 bases to trimming and J lost 5 bases; unmatched junction nucleotides: 6. Germline CDR1 is PRHDT and CDR2 is FYEKMQ (reference sequence). The DNA of the CDR3 is TGTGCCAGCAGCTTAAGGGACAGTACGCATCAGCCCCAGCATTTT. Translation: CASSLRDSTHQPQHF.

The CDR3, as DNA: TGTGCCAGCCCCTTTGAGGTCAGGTGCACAGATACGCAGTATTTT. Translating gives CASPFEVRCTDTQYF. The J gene is TRBJ2-3, the V gene TRBV11-1; D is unclear. Germline loops: CDR1 SGHAT, CDR2 FQDESV (reference sequence). CDR3 size: 15 residues. Trimming pared 8 bases from V and 1 base from J, leaving 16 bases between.

This chain links TRBV9 with TRBJ2-3; a possible D gene is TRBD2 (5 bases). The CDR3 contains 13 residues. The ends were cut back, 3 bases at V and 4 bases at J, with 9 bases in the middle. Germline-derived CDR1 and CDR2 are SGDLS and YYNGEE. Here the CDR3 DNA reads TGTGCCAGCAGCGCCATACTAGCAGATACGCAGTATTTT. Its translation is CASSAILADTQYF.

The chain combines TRBV4-2 with TRBJ1-4; D is unresolved. Germline CDR1 is LGHNA and CDR2 is YNFKEQ. V lost 4 bases to trimming and J lost 0 bases, with 15 bases between them. The CDR3 spans 17 residues. The CDR3 protein is CASSPAARFPTNEKLFF. The CDR3, as DNA: TGTGCCAGCAGCCCAGCGGCGAGATTCCCAACTAATGAAAAACTGTTTTTT.

The chain combines TRBV6-2 or TRBV6-3 with TRBJ1-3; D possibly corresponds to TRBD1 (5 bases). The germline V gene has CDR1 MNHEY and CDR2 SVGEGT. The CDR3 spans 16 residues. Trimming removed 2 bases at V and 4 bases at J, with 15 bases between. In DNA form, the CDR3 reads TGTGCCAGCAGTTACAACTACGGGACGCGCGGAAACACCATATATTTT. It is translated as CASSYNYGTRGNTIYF.

V and J are TRBV5-4 and TRBJ2-6; 11 bases match TRBD1. This CDR3 is built from 17 residues. The V gene's germline CDR1 is SGHNT and CDR2 YYREEE (reference sequence). V lost 4 bases to trimming and J lost 0 bases; unmatched junction nucleotides: 3. CDR3 sequence (DNA): TGTGCCAGCAGCCCCGGGACAGGGGGCTCTGGGGCCAACGTCCTGACTTTC. Protein sequence: CASSPGTGGSGANVLTF.

V usage is TRBV3-1 (or the pseudogene TRBV3-2) and J usage is TRBJ2-1, with D perhaps matching TRBD2 (6 bases). V shed 4 bases and J shed 10 bases, with 20 bases lying between them. Germline values: CDR1 LGHDT, CDR2 YNNKEL (reference sequence). The CDR3 runs 15 residues. The CDR3 reads CASSLIGLEGTEQFF. The CDR3, as DNA: TGTGCCAGCAGCCTTATCGGCCTGGAGGGGACGGAGCAGTTCTTC.

The CDR3 nucleotides read TGTGCCAGCAGCCCCCGAAACAGGGCGGGGAATGAGCAGTTCTTC. Protein sequence: CASSPRNRAGNEQFF. The rearrangement uses TRBV7-9 and TRBJ2-1; D may match TRBD1 or TRBD2 (6 bases each). The length of the CDR3 is 15 residues. V lost 5 bases and J 7 bases, leaving 18 bases between the germline ends. Germline values: CDR1 SEHNR, CDR2 FQNEAQ (reference sequence).

This sequence joins TRBV9 and TRBJ2-7; D uncertain. Trimming cost V 0 bases and J 5 bases, with 15 bases left between them. Germline CDR1 is SGDLS and CDR2 is YYNGEE. The CDR3 contains 15 residues. In nucleotides, the CDR3 is TGTGCCAGCAGCGTAGAGCCCGATGAGCACAACGAGCAGTACTTC. It specifies CASSVEPDEHNEQYF.

This clone qualifies as medium-sized. The chain recombines TRBV7-9 with TRBJ2-5; 7 bases are shared with TRBD2. CDR3 length: 18 amino acids. The V gene end was trimmed by 5 bases and the J gene end by 0 bases; junction bases not matched to a gene: 15. From germline, CDR1 is SEHNR and CDR2 FQNEAQ (reference sequence). CDR3 amino acids: CASSALGLGEGYQETQYF. The CDR3, as DNA: TGTGCCAGCAGCGCCCTCGGGTTGGGGGAGGGATACCAAGAGACCCAGTACTTC.

This clone was picked up a small number of times. The rearrangement uses TRBV7-3 and TRBJ2-1; TRBD2 aligns across 8 bases. The CDR3 loop spans 15 amino acids. The V segment lost 3 bases and the J segment 6 bases; nucleotides outside the gene matches: 7. Germline V gives CDR1 SGHTA, CDR2 FQGTGA. The CDR3 DNA is TGTGCCAGCAGCTTCGGGACTAGTGGAGGCAATGAGCAGTTCTTC. Translation: CASSFGTSGGNEQFF.

About this clone: Other DNA sequences in this specimen translate into the identical CDR3. J is TRBJ2-1 and V is TRBV7-2; D may be TRBD1 (5 bases). The CDR3 is made up of 15 amino acids. CDR1 SGHTA and CDR2 FQGNSA come from the germline V gene. The germline V and J ends were trimmed by 0 bases and 0 bases, with 6 bases remaining between them. The CDR3 bases are TGTGCCAGCAGCTTAGCAGGGGTCTCCTACAATGAGCAGTTCTTC. Translation gives CASSLAGVSYNEQFF.

This clone was found a few times. The V call is TRBV7-9, the J call TRBJ1-2; a possible D gene is TRBD1 (5 bases). The CDR3 runs 14 residues. V was cut by 3 bases and J by 2 bases, with 10 bases left in between. In germline, CDR1 is SEHNR, CDR2 FQNEAQ (reference sequence). CDR3 in DNA: TGTGCCAGCAGCTTGGGTCGGGGGAACTATGGCTACACCTTC. Translating gives CASSLGRGNYGYTF.

The chain combines TRBV27 with TRBJ2-3; D call uncertain. This CDR3 is 18 amino acids long. Trimming took 5 bases from V and 2 from J, leaving 23 bases between them. Germline lookup yields CDR1 MNHEY and CDR2 SMNVEV (reference sequence). The chain's CDR3 is CASSMQPWTSSSTDTQYF. As DNA, the CDR3 is TGTGCCAGCAGTATGCAGCCCTGGACGAGCTCTTCCACAGATACGCAGTATTTT.

J is TRBJ1-5 and V is TRBV6-1; D remains ambiguous. The germline CDR1 and CDR2 sequences are MNHNS and SASEGT. V gave up 2 bases and J gave up 1 base, with 9 bases separating them. CDR3 length equals 15 residues. The CDR3 coding sequence is TGTGCCAGCAGTGAAAAAATTGCAAGCAATCAGCCCCAGCATTTT. Translating gives CASSEKIASNQPQHF.

V and J are TRBV6-1 and TRBJ1-2; D is unclear. The CDR3 has 17 amino acids. Trimming left V 0 bases short and J 3 bases short, with 17 bases between. Looked up from germline, CDR1 is MNHNS and CDR2 is SASEGT. This CDR3 is CASSEATLGKAHYGYTF. CDR3 in DNA: TGTGCCAGCAGTGAAGCGACCTTGGGCAAAGCACACTATGGCTACACCTTC.

This chain uses TRBV5-4 with TRBJ1-2; TRBD1 is a possible D gene (6 bases). CDR1 and CDR2 from the germline V gene are SGHNT and YYREEE (reference sequence). V was pared by 0 bases and J by 4 bases, with 10 bases between. The CDR3 loop spans 14 amino acids. Here the CDR3 DNA reads TGTGCCAGCAGCTTGGAACAGGGCGGCTATGGCTACACCTTC. Translating gives CASSLEQGGYGYTF.

A single count supports this clone. The chain combines TRBV5-1 with TRBJ2-7; 7 bases fit TRBD2. The germline V gene has CDR1 SGHRS and CDR2 YFSETQ. The CDR3 has 15 amino acids. V gave up 4 bases and J gave up 6 bases; unmatched junction bases: 13. The CDR3 bases are TGCGCCAGCAGCCTGTCATTGACTAGCTTTCCCGAGCAGTACTTC. It yields the protein CASSLSLTSFPEQYF.

The chain joins TRBV5-1 to TRBJ2-5, with 9 bases aligning to TRBD2. The ends lost 0 bases at V and 1 base at J; junction bases unmatched: 4. This CDR3 is 16 amino acids long. CDR1 and CDR2 (germline): SGHRS, YFSETQ. The CDR3 nucleotides read TGCGCCAGCAGCTTGGGGCTAGCGGGACCCCAAGAGACCCAGTACTTC. It codes for CASSLGLAGPQETQYF.

The chain carries TRBV7-3 and TRBJ2-3, with 7 bases fitting TRBD2. The germline CDR1 and CDR2 sequences are SGHTA and FQGTGA. V was pared by 6 bases and J by 3 bases, with 12 bases of the junction left unmatched. This CDR3 is built from 16 residues. CDR3 nucleotide sequence: TGTGCCAGCAGTTACCCTCGGGCGGGAGTGACAGATACGCAGTATTTT. It codes for CASSYPRAGVTDTQYF.

The rearrangement links TRBV7-2 to TRBJ2-4, with 8 bases lining up with TRBD1. The CDR3 loop spans 17 amino acids. Germline CDR1 and CDR2: SGHTA and FQGNSA. V lost 1 base, J lost 5 bases, and 10 bases stayed unmatched. CDR3: CASSLGATGDPENIQYF. The CDR3 DNA reads as TGTGCCAGCAGCTTAGGGGCGACAGGGGATCCAGAAAACATTCAGTACTTC.

This clone was observed a handful of times. V is TRBV24-1 and J is TRBJ1-1, with TRBD1 identical over 8 bases. This CDR3 has 18 amino acids. CDR1 is KGHDR, CDR2 SFDVKD, per germline. The V gene end was trimmed by 3 bases and the J gene end by 6 bases; junction bases not matched to a gene: 17. DNA for the CDR3: TGTGCCACCAGTGATACTGCCTCCCGCCCGGACAGGGCCTCTGAAGCTTTCTTT. Protein: CATSDTASRPDRASEAFF.

The chain carries TRBV19 and TRBJ1-2; D ambiguous. Trimming took off 3 bases at V and 8 bases at J, with 16 bases between the two ends. Germline CDR1 reads LNHDA; CDR2 reads SQIVND (reference sequence). The CDR3 is 14 residues long. CDR3 sequence: CASSIMEGMEGYTF. The CDR3 coding sequence is TGTGCCAGTAGTATTATGGAGGGTATGGAAGGCTACACCTTC. Full variable domain (outside the CDR3, taken from reference TRBV19 and TRBJ1-2): DGGITQSPKYLFRKEGQNVTLSCEQNLNHDAMYWYRQDPGQGLRLIYYSQIVNDFQKGDIAEGYSVSREKKESFPLTVTSAQKNPTAFYLCASSIMEGMEGYTFGSGTRLTVV.